The clone carrying this T cell receptor (beta chain) was seen a few times. Its antigen is undetermined. Sequenced with the Oncomine TCR Beta short-read assay was DNA taken from cultured CD4+ T cells. TCRdb re-called the PCR reads with MiXCR, one entry per CDR3 protein. The table has about 14,000 distinct CDR3 sequences, about 33% seen once; the top ten hold 10%. CDR3 size: 16 residues. V lost 7 bases and J 2 bases, leaving 18 bases between the germline ends. Germline-derived CDR1 and CDR2 are MNHNS and SASEGT. The data originate from a study of vaccination and CD4 T cells after COVID-19. For the study at large: Post-COVID samples had a sampling time that fell a median around 100 days after diagnosis (range 35 to 161). Study results and limitations: Median SARS-CoV-2-reactive clonotype numbers rose nonsignificantly, roughly 21 to 38.

Treatment in this sample: roughly 10-day PBMC culture with coronavirus spike peptide pools or control peptides (ViraFEST assay). The chain couples TRBV6-1 to TRBJ1-5, with a possible D match to TRBD1 (6 bases). The sequenced sample was CD4+ T cells from blood, cultured in vitro, obtained after SARS-CoV-2 vaccination. The receptor was derived from a human donor who had recovered from COVID-19. The CDR3 region has the DNA TGTGCCAGCAAGAAGGGGGGGTCAAGGGGCAATCAGCCCCAGCATTTT. As protein: CASKKGGSRGNQPQHF.